This note documents a single TCR beta chain sequence. The data were obtained in a study of blood T cell repertoires in COVID-19. Background on the study: Acute-phase and convalescent COVID-19 samples originated in the United States, Italy and Spain. Sources were T cells, B-cell-depleted T cells, or PBMCs; the material itself was cDNA or gDNA.

This CDR3 contains 19 residues. Germline loops: CDR1 MDHEN, CDR2 SYDVKM. V was pared by 3 bases and J by 7 bases, with 15 bases of the junction left unmatched. The repertoire was sequenced with immunoSEQ multiplex PCR; TCRdb's copy has only in-frame clones and lacks some. In the table there are under 300,000 clones, roughly 84% of which are singletons. Source material: peripheral blood. The TCR comes from a woman between 40 and 55 years old who had recovered from COVID-19. The chain employs TRBV28 and TRBJ1-6, with 10 bases fitting TRBD1. Here the CDR3 DNA reads TGTGCCAGCAGTTTCCGTACACGTCAGACAGGGGGCAAGAATTCACCCCTCCACTTT. Protein product: CASSFRTRQTGGKNSPLHF.